These T cell receptor beta chains were read from a single sample in a study of shared clonotypes between healthy human individuals. Generated by immunoSEQ multiplex PCR, the TCRdb table keeps only in-frame clones and is missing some. The sample lists around 600,000 clones; roughly 98% were seen once. The sequenced sample consisted of naive CD8+ T cells sorted from blood. These receptors all come from a man aged 25-45 years in good health. The CDR3 runs from the conserved cysteine through the conserved F or W. The D gene is left open where the match is weak. Size tells how often a clone was seen (once, few, many) or the class of an expanded clone, and some rows leave it out.

DNA: TGTGCCCTCCGGGACAGGGCGAACGAGCAGTACTTC
CDR3: CALRDRANEQYF
V: TRBV5-4
D: TRBD1
J: TRBJ2-7
size: once

DNA: TGTGCCAGCAGCTTAGACAGGGGACCCATGAACACTGAAGCTTTCTTT
CDR3: CASSLDRGPMNTEAFF
V: TRBV13
D: TRBD1
J: TRBJ1-1
size: NA

DNA: TGCGCCAGCAGCCACGGACAGACAGATACGCAGTATTTT
CDR3: CASSHGQTDTQYF
V: TRBV4-1
D: NA
J: TRBJ2-3
size: NA

DNA: TGTGCCAGCAGTTTACCCTCATACGGAAGCTCCTACAATGAGCAGTTCTTC
CDR3: CASSLPSYGSSYNEQFF
V: TRBV6-8
D: NA
J: TRBJ2-1
size: once

DNA: TGTGCCAGCAGCCGACAGTCCTACGAGCAGTACTTC
CDR3: CASSRQSYEQYF
V: TRBV28
D: NA
J: TRBJ2-7
size: NA

DNA: TGTGCCAGCAGTTACTCCGGACAGGGGGTAGCTGAGCAGTTCTTC
CDR3: CASSYSGQGVAEQFF
V: TRBV6-5
D: TRBD1
J: TRBJ2-1
size: NA

DNA: TGTGCCAGCAGCCCAACACTGAACACCGGGGAGCTGTTTTTT
CDR3: CASSPTLNTGELFF
V: TRBV7-9
D: NA
J: TRBJ2-2
size: NA

DNA: TGTGCCAGCAGCAGAGACGGGACAGGATACTTC
CDR3: CASSRDGTGYF
V: TRBV16
D: TRBD1
J: TRBJ2-7
size: NA

DNA: TGTGCCAGCAGCCATCAGCGGGGGCTCTCCTACGAGCAGTACTTC
CDR3: CASSHQRGLSYEQYF
V: TRBV7-2
D: TRBD2
J: TRBJ2-7
size: NA

DNA: TGTGCCACCAGCAGAGAGGGGACAGATAACTATGGCTACACCTTC
CDR3: CATSREGTDNYGYTF
V: TRBV15
D: TRBD1
J: TRBJ1-2
size: once

DNA: TGTGCCAGCTCAGCCTTAGACAGTAGCTCCTACAATGAGCAGTTCTTC
CDR3: CASSALDSSSYNEQFF
V: TRBV18
D: NA
J: TRBJ2-1
size: NA

DNA: TGTGCCAGCTCACCAGGGTTGAACACCGGGGAGCTGTTTTTT
CDR3: CASSPGLNTGELFF
V: TRBV18
D: NA
J: TRBJ2-2
size: NA

DNA: TGTGCCAGCAGTTTACCCGGAAGCGAGCAGTACTTC
CDR3: CASSLPGSEQYF
V: TRBV27
D: NA
J: TRBJ2-7
size: NA

DNA: TGTGCCAGCAGCTTGGACAGGGGACTCTACGAGCAGTACTTC
CDR3: CASSLDRGLYEQYF
V: TRBV7-9
D: TRBD1
J: TRBJ2-7
size: NA

DNA: TGTGCCAGCAGTTTATTATCGGGGCACGGGGAGACCCAGTACTTC
CDR3: CASSLLSGHGETQYF
V: TRBV27
D: NA
J: TRBJ2-5
size: NA

DNA: TGTGCCAGCAGCTTTCTAGCGGGAGAGGACAATGAGCAGTTCTTC
CDR3: CASSFLAGEDNEQFF
V: TRBV11-3
D: TRBD2
J: TRBJ2-1
size: NA

DNA: TGTGCCAGCTCCCAGCGGCTCCTCACCGGGGAGCTGTTTTTT
CDR3: CASSQRLLTGELFF
V: TRBV7-8
D: NA
J: TRBJ2-2
size: NA

DNA: TGTGCCAGCAGCCCCCCAGGGGAACAGCCCCAGCATTTT
CDR3: CASSPPGEQPQHF
V: TRBV6-6
D: NA
J: TRBJ1-5
size: NA

DNA: TGTGCCAGCAGCTTCGGGACCCCAAATGGCTACACCTTC
CDR3: CASSFGTPNGYTF
V: TRBV5-4
D: NA
J: TRBJ1-2
size: NA

DNA: TGTGCCAGCAGCTTAATTCGAGAGGGAGGGAACACCGGGGAGCTGTTTTTT
CDR3: CASSLIREGGNTGELFF
V: TRBV7-8
D: NA
J: TRBJ2-2
size: NA

DNA: TGTGCCAGCAGTTTCGTAGGGAACACTGAAGCTTTCTTT
CDR3: CASSFVGNTEAFF
V: TRBV27
D: NA
J: TRBJ1-1
size: NA

DNA: TGTGCCAGACGGGATGGGCTCCCGAACACCGGGGAGCTGTTTTTT
CDR3: CARRDGLPNTGELFF
V: TRBV5-6
D: NA
J: TRBJ2-2
size: NA

DNA: TGTGCCACCAGCGTATTCCCGAGCGGAGATACGCAGTATTTT
CDR3: CATSVFPSGDTQYF
V: TRBV15
D: NA
J: TRBJ2-3
size: NA

DNA: TGTGCCAGCAGCACCGACAGGGGGCTCTCTCAAGAGACCCAGTACTTC
CDR3: CASSTDRGLSQETQYF
V: TRBV5-4
D: TRBD1
J: TRBJ2-5
size: NA

DNA: TGTGCCAGCAGTAAACCGGGACTAGCGGGAGAAGATACGCAGTATTTT
CDR3: CASSKPGLAGEDTQYF
V: TRBV28
D: TRBD2
J: TRBJ2-3
size: NA

DNA: TGTGCCGGAGCGGTCGCTGACTACGAGCAGTACTTC
CDR3: CAGAVADYEQYF
V: TRBV30
D: NA
J: TRBJ2-7
size: NA

DNA: TGCGCCAGCAGCCAAGAATGGGCAGGGGGGGCCAAAAACATTCAGTACTTC
CDR3: CASSQEWAGGAKNIQYF
V: TRBV4-3
D: NA
J: TRBJ2-4
size: NA

DNA: TGTGCCAGCAGGACTGACAGAGGACTAGCCCCAGATACGCAGTATTTT
CDR3: CASRTDRGLAPDTQYF
V: TRBV2
D: TRBD2
J: TRBJ2-3
size: once

DNA: TGTGCCAGCAGTTTTTCTAGGAGCTCCTACGAGCAGTACTTC
CDR3: CASSFSRSSYEQYF
V: TRBV27
D: NA
J: TRBJ2-7
size: NA

DNA: TGCGCCAGCAGCCAAGATACGACGGTCAATCAGCCCCAGCATTTT
CDR3: CASSQDTTVNQPQHF
V: TRBV4-1
D: NA
J: TRBJ1-5
size: NA

DNA: TGTGCCAGCAGGGTGAGCGGGACTTTATCCTACGAGCAGTACTTC
CDR3: CASRVSGTLSYEQYF
V: TRBV27
D: TRBD2
J: TRBJ2-7
size: NA

DNA: TGTGCCAGCACAGGAAGCGGGAGCGTAACCGGGGAGCTGTTTTTT
CDR3: CASTGSGSVTGELFF
V: TRBV28
D: TRBD2
J: TRBJ2-2
size: NA

DNA: TGTGCCAGCAGTTACTCGGACGGGGGAGCCGGGGAGCTGTTTTTT
CDR3: CASSYSDGGAGELFF
V: TRBV6-5
D: NA
J: TRBJ2-2
size: NA